The 15 T cell receptor beta chains in this list originate from one sample, sequenced in a study of Ad26.COV2.S vaccination and SARS-CoV-2 variants. The treatment denotes: roughly 18 received Ad26.COV2.S at low or high dose, single or two shots; several received placebo; per-sample allocation not given. Collection of the samples took place on day 63 after the first injection of vaccine or placebo. The protocol was immunoSEQ multiplex PCR, while the TCRdb copy is restricted to in-frame clones and leaves out a portion. The top ten clones hold 1.5% to 2% of a sample with about 400,000 clones, about 89% of them seen once. The starting material was peripheral blood, obtained in a trial of Ad26.COV2.S vaccine versus placebo. The origin of the receptors is a person between 18 and 65 years old who received the Ad26.COV2.S COVID-19 vaccine or a placebo.

The rearrangement uses TRBV4-3 and TRBJ2-7; 9 bases are shared with TRBD1. This CDR3 has 15 residues. Germline V lookup: CDR1 LGHNA, CDR2 YSLEER. The V segment lost 0 bases and the J segment 7 bases; nucleotides outside the gene matches: 7. The chain's CDR3 is CASSQDDRGEREQYF. CDR3 bases: TGCGCCAGCAGCCAAGATGACAGGGGGGAACGGGAGCAGTACTTC.

V is TRBV7-6 and J is TRBJ2-7, with 8 bases lining up with TRBD2. The CDR3 has 16 amino acids. V shed 4 bases, J shed 5 bases, and the junction held 13 bases outside the gene matches. CDR1 is SGHVS and CDR2 is FNYEAQ in the germline V gene. The CDR3 reads CASSSSPSGFDNEQYF. CDR3 in DNA: TGTGCCAGCAGCTCGTCGCCTAGCGGGTTTGATAACGAGCAGTACTTC.

The gene calls are TRBV7-9 and TRBJ2-1, with D unresolved. Germline values: CDR1 SEHNR, CDR2 FQNEAQ (reference sequence). This CDR3 is 12 amino acids long. Trimming removed 2 bases from V and 6 bases from J, with 5 bases in between. CDR3 in amino acids: CASSLWGNEQFF. In nucleotides, the CDR3 is TGTGCCAGCAGCTTATGGGGCAATGAGCAGTTCTTC.

The chain combines TRBV11-2 with TRBJ2-7; D is ambiguous. The V end lost 5 bases, the J end lost 1 base, and 12 bases lay between the germline ends. Looked up from germline, CDR1 is SGHAT and CDR2 is FQNNGV. The CDR3 is made up of 14 amino acids. The CDR3 reads CASSPGRWSYEQYF. CDR3 bases: TGTGCCAGCAGCCCAGGACGTTGGTCCTACGAGCAGTACTTC.

The rearrangement uses TRBV6-2 or TRBV6-3 and TRBJ2-1; TRBD2 agrees at 10 bases. The germline V gene encodes CDR1 MNHEY and CDR2 SVGEGT. V trimming: 0 bases; J trimming: 9 bases; junction bases outside the gene matches: 8. This CDR3 region has 16 residues. The CDR3 region is CASSYSASGSGGEQFF. CDR3 DNA sequence: TGTGCCAGCAGTTACTCGGCTAGCGGGAGCGGCGGTGAGCAGTTCTTC.

This chain uses TRBV6-6 with TRBJ2-1; TRBD1 is a possible D gene (5 bases). Germline V gene sequence: CDR1 MNHNY, CDR2 SVGAGI (reference sequence). V was pared by 2 bases and J by 8 bases, with 16 bases between. This CDR3 spans 15 amino acids. The CDR3 coding sequence is TGTGCCAGCAGTTACCAGGGCCCAGGTATGGATGAGCAGTTCTTC. It translates to CASSYQGPGMDEQFF.

The chain joins TRBV19 to TRBJ1-3; tentatively, D is TRBD1 (5 bases). The ends were cut back, 4 bases at V and 4 bases at J, with 14 bases in the middle. The CDR3 contains 15 residues. Germline-derived CDR1 and CDR2 are LNHDA and SQIVND (reference sequence). This CDR3 reads CASSKTAAGGNTIYF. The CDR3 DNA is TGTGCCAGTAGTAAGACAGCTGCGGGGGGAAACACCATATATTTT.

This clone was seen just once. The chain carries TRBV7-6 and TRBJ2-5; weak D call: TRBD1 (6 bases). The germline gives CDR1 SGHVS, CDR2 FNYEAQ. V gave up 0 bases and J gave up 5 bases, with 10 bases separating them. The CDR3 runs to 14 residues. The CDR3 DNA reads TGTGCCAGCAGCTTAGCGACGAGGGGGGAGACCCAGTACTTC. Translated: CASSLATRGETQYF.

This sequence joins TRBV5-5 and TRBJ1-6; D possibly corresponds to TRBD1 (5 bases). Per the germline V gene, CDR1 is SGHKS and CDR2 is YYEKEE (reference sequence). This CDR3 has 14 residues. V was trimmed by 2 bases and J by 6 bases, leaving 9 bases between them. Here the CDR3 DNA reads TGTGCCAGCAGCTTCGGTGGGGGTAATTCACCCCTCCACTTT. This gives the protein CASSFGGGNSPLHF.

This clone has a handful of counts. The chain employs TRBV4-1 and TRBJ2-7; D tentatively reads TRBD1 or TRBD2 (6 bases each). Deletions cut 3 bases from V and 2 bases from J, with 11 bases between. CDR3 length: 14 residues. Looked up from germline, CDR1 is MGHRA and CDR2 is YSYEKL. The CDR3, as DNA: TGCGCCAGCAGCCACCCCGGGGGCCCCTACGAGCAGTACTTC. The encoded protein is CASSHPGGPYEQYF.

The rearrangement joins TRBV19 to TRBJ1-2, with 9 bases identical to TRBD1. J was trimmed by 0 bases and V by 9 bases; bases with no gene match: 14. CDR1 LNHDA and CDR2 SQIVND come from the germline V gene (reference sequence). This CDR3 contains 17 residues. CDR3 sequence: CASLSGTGFFTNYGYTF. CDR3 in DNA: TGTGCCAGCCTTTCCGGGACAGGGTTTTTCACTAACTATGGCTACACCTTC.

The V and J genes are TRBV28 and TRBJ1-1, with no clear D. Germline V lookup: CDR1 MDHEN, CDR2 SYDVKM. The V gene lost 3 bases and the J gene lost 1 base, with 6 bases spanning the gap. The CDR3 runs to 13 residues. CDR3 sequence reads: CASSLSANTEAFF. CDR3 bases: TGTGCCAGCAGTTTGTCGGCGAACACTGAAGCTTTCTTT.

This chain links TRBV5-4 with TRBJ2-1; possibly TRBD2 for D (6 bases). The CDR3 totals 15 residues. Per germline, CDR1 SGHNT and CDR2 YYREEE (reference sequence). The ends were cut back, 5 bases at V and 7 bases at J, with 19 bases in the middle. CDR3 nucleotides: TGTGCCAGCAGAATAAGAGGAGGGCCCAAAAATGAGCAGTTCTTC. It encodes CASRIRGGPKNEQFF.

This rearrangement joins TRBV19 to TRBJ1-5; 9 bases fit TRBD1. The CDR3 is 18 amino acids. Germline values: CDR1 LNHDA, CDR2 SQIVND (reference sequence). J gave up 5 bases and V 4 bases, and 15 bases lay outside the gene matches. DNA for the CDR3: TGTGCCAGTAGTACCACTCTTATCGGGACAGGGACTCATCAGCCCCAGCATTTT. It translates to CASSTTLIGTGTHQPQHF.

V usage is TRBV5-1 and J usage is TRBJ2-4; TRBD2 might be the D (6 bases). Germline V gene data show CDR1 as SGHRS and CDR2 as YFSETQ. With 4 bases removed from V and 0 bases from J, the gap between germline ends came to 23 bases. This CDR3 spans 19 amino acids. The CDR3 region is CASSPGVAVKPPAKNIQYF. The CDR3 DNA reads as TGCGCCAGCAGCCCCGGGGTAGCGGTAAAACCTCCAGCCAAAAACATTCAGTACTTC.